Shown below are 21 T cell receptor beta chains from a single sample sequenced in a study of T cell responses to AZD1222 COVID-19 vaccine. Some clones are missing from TCRdb's copy, which holds only in-frame ones; the method was immunoSEQ multiplex PCR. The data hold fewer than 200,000 clones, with more than 80% observed a single time. Sequenced material: peripheral blood, taken 28 days after the second dose of the MenACWY control vaccine. The receptors derive from an adult who received the MenACWY meningococcal vaccine as a control.

V is TRBV27 and J is TRBJ2-7; 10 bases agree with TRBD2. V was pared by 5 bases and J by 6 bases, with 7 bases of the junction left unmatched. The CDR3 runs 14 residues. From germline, CDR1 is MNHEY and CDR2 SMNVEV (reference sequence). The CDR3, as DNA: TGTGCCAGCAGTGGGAGCGGGAGGGCCCTCGAGCAGTACTTC. This codes for CASSGSGRALEQYF.

The gene calls are TRBV28 and TRBJ1-2; D gene uncertain. Germline V gene data show CDR1 as MDHEN and CDR2 as SYDVKM. The CDR3 contains 12 residues. V was clipped by 3 bases and J by 3 bases, with 5 bases between them. DNA of the CDR3: TGTGCCAGCAGTTTGGAGGACTATGGCTACACCTTC. Translated, it gives CASSLEDYGYTF.

The V call is TRBV28, the J call TRBJ1-2; possibly TRBD1 for D (6 bases). Germline-derived CDR1 and CDR2 are MDHEN and SYDVKM. The CDR3 spans 11 residues. V shed 2 bases and J shed 10 bases, with 8 bases lying between them. Here the CDR3 reads CASSLTGTYTF. The CDR3 region has the DNA TGTGCCAGCAGTTTAACAGGGACCTACACCTTC.

The V and J genes are TRBV7-2 and TRBJ2-5, with D possibly matching TRBD2 (6 bases). CDR1 is SGHTA, CDR2 FQGNSA, per germline. V lost 0 bases and J 1 base, leaving 12 bases between the germline ends. The CDR3 has 16 amino acids. Here the CDR3 reads CASSLAERRGQETQYF. Written as DNA, the CDR3 is TGTGCCAGCAGCTTAGCCGAGAGGAGGGGCCAAGAGACCCAGTACTTC.

This chain links TRBV9 with TRBJ2-1; maybe TRBD1 (5 bases). The CDR3 covers 17 residues. Germline CDR1 reads SGDLS; CDR2 reads YYNGEE. V lost 0 bases and J 8 bases, leaving 21 bases between the germline ends. The CDR3 loop reads CASSVGIRAGRYHEQFF. Here the CDR3 DNA reads TGTGCCAGCAGCGTAGGAATTCGGGCAGGGCGATATCATGAGCAGTTCTTC.

The chain employs TRBV27 and TRBJ1-1; possibly TRBD1 for D (5 bases). Trimming cost V 3 bases and J 1 base, with 6 bases left between them. This CDR3 spans 13 amino acids. Germline V gene data show CDR1 as MNHEY and CDR2 as SMNVEV (reference sequence). In nucleotides, the CDR3 is TGTGCCAGCAGTTTCGACAGGAACACTGAAGCTTTCTTT. Translating gives CASSFDRNTEAFF.

The chain recombines TRBV5-6 with TRBJ2-7, with 11 bases fitting TRBD1. The V gene's germline CDR1 is SGHDT and CDR2 YYEEEE. The CDR3 runs to 18 residues. Trimming at V came to 2 bases and at J to 1 base, leaving 11 bases not matched to a gene. DNA for the CDR3: TGTGCCAGCAGCTTACAACTTCGGGACAGGGGGTGGTCCTACGAGCAGTACTTC. It encodes CASSLQLRDRGWSYEQYF.

The V call is TRBV7-2, the J call TRBJ1-2; D remains ambiguous. Germline CDR1 is SGHTA and CDR2 is FQGNSA. This CDR3 is built from 13 residues. V was shortened by 5 bases and J by 0 bases, with 7 bases between the two germline ends. CDR3 nucleotides: TGTGCCAGCAGCGACCGGACTAACTATGGCTACACCTTC. Residues: CASSDRTNYGYTF.

V and J are TRBV9 and TRBJ2-7, with 12 bases fitting TRBD1. V lost 2 bases to trimming and J lost 5 bases; unmatched junction nucleotides: 8. CDR1 and CDR2 from the germline V gene are SGDLS and YYNGEE. The CDR3 has 16 residues. The CDR3 region is CASSVGAGQGAHEQYF. In nucleotides, the CDR3 is TGTGCCAGCAGCGTGGGTGCGGGACAGGGGGCCCACGAGCAGTACTTC.

The chain carries TRBV27 and TRBJ1-1; D is uncertain. From germline, CDR1 is MNHEY and CDR2 SMNVEV (reference sequence). Trimming stripped 5 bases from V and 4 bases from J, with 8 bases between. There are 12 residues in the CDR3. The CDR3 region has the DNA TGTGCCAGCAGTCACGTGGGCACTGAAGCTTTCTTT. Translated, it gives CASSHVGTEAFF.

The chain uses TRBV9 and TRBJ2-5; 9 positions agree with TRBD2. Trimming removed 0 bases from V and 1 base from J; junction bases left unmatched: 4. Per the germline V gene, CDR1 is SGDLS and CDR2 is YYNGEE. CDR3 length: 16 residues. CDR3 sequence (DNA): TGTGCCAGCAGCGTAGCGGCGGGAGGGACCCAAGAGACCCAGTACTTC. It translates to CASSVAAGGTQETQYF. Full variable domain (remainder filled in from reference TRBV9 and TRBJ2-5): DSGVTQTPKHLITATGQRVTLRCSPRSGDLSVYWYQQSLDQGLQFLIQYYNGEERAKGNILERFSAQQFPDLHSELNLSSLELGDSALYFCASSVAAGGTQETQYFGPGTRLLVL.

The V call is TRBV25-1, the J call TRBJ1-6, with unresolved D. The V and J ends lost 2 bases and 8 bases respectively, with 13 bases between them. Germline V gives CDR1 MGHDK, CDR2 SYGVNS. The CDR3 runs to 15 residues. CDR3: CASSERTAPYSPLHF. In DNA form, the CDR3 reads TGTGCCAGCAGTGAACGCACAGCTCCCTATTCACCCCTCCACTTT.

V and J are TRBV19 and TRBJ2-1; 7 bases are shared with TRBD2. Germline CDR1 is LNHDA and CDR2 is SQIVND (reference sequence). The trim removed 7 bases at V and 0 bases at J, leaving 9 bases unmatched. The CDR3 has 16 amino acids. CDR3 sequence (DNA): TGTGCCAGTAAAATTGGGAGCGGGGACTCCTACAATGAGCAGTTCTTC. Translation gives CASKIGSGDSYNEQFF.

This chain joins TRBV5-1 and TRBJ2-1, with D perhaps matching TRBD1 or TRBD2 (5 bases each). V gave up 4 bases and J gave up 7 bases, with 15 bases separating them. Germline CDR1 SGHRS, CDR2 YFSETQ. The CDR3 totals 14 residues. The CDR3 is CASSPSGRGNEQFF. CDR3 nucleotides: TGCGCCAGCAGCCCGAGCGGTAGGGGAAATGAGCAGTTCTTC. Full variable domain (remainder filled in from reference TRBV5-1 and TRBJ2-1): KAGVTQTPRYLIKTRGQQVTLSCSPISGHRSVSWYQQTPGQGLQFLFEYFSETQRNKGNFPGRFSGRQFSNSRSEMNVSTLELGDSALYLCASSPSGRGNEQFFGPGTRLTVL.

The chain couples TRBV30 to TRBJ2-5, with D tentatively TRBD2 (5 bases). This CDR3 spans 17 amino acids. V was pared by 2 bases and J by 5 bases, with 24 bases between. Germline lookup yields CDR1 GTSNPN and CDR2 SVGIG (reference sequence). CDR3 loop: CAWSLGTLAISGETQYF. Here the CDR3 DNA reads TGTGCCTGGAGTCTCGGAACCCTAGCAATATCCGGGGAGACCCAGTACTTC. Supplemented by reference TRBV30 and TRBJ2-5, the full variable domain reads SQTIHQWPATLVQPVGSPLSLECTVEGTSNPNLYWYRQAAGRGLQLLFYSVGIGQISSEVPQNLSASRPQDRQFILSSKKLLLSDSGFYLCAWSLGTLAISGETQYFGPGTRLLVL.

This chain links TRBV30 with TRBJ2-4; D is undetermined. Looked up from germline, CDR1 is GTSNPN and CDR2 is SVGIG (reference sequence). Trimming took off 0 bases at V and 0 bases at J, with 9 bases between the two ends. The CDR3 length is 15 residues. The CDR3 sequence: CAWSVGELAKNIQYF. In DNA form, the CDR3 reads TGTGCCTGGAGTGTTGGAGAACTAGCCAAAAACATTCAGTACTTC.

The chain has TRBV7-6 and TRBJ2-3; TRBD1 matches at 10 bases. The CDR3 sequence is 17 residues long. The V segment lost 5 bases and the J segment 1 base; nucleotides outside the gene matches: 9. Germline CDR1 is SGHVS and CDR2 is FNYEAQ. The CDR3, as DNA: TGTGCCAGCAGCCCCCAACCGACAGGGGGCGGCACAGATACGCAGTATTTT. It encodes CASSPQPTGGGTDTQYF.

The V call is TRBV6-5, the J call TRBJ1-4; D gene ambiguous. The CDR3 has 14 residues. Trimming stripped 7 bases from V and 4 bases from J, with 13 bases between. CDR1 and CDR2 from the germline V gene are MNHEY and SVGAGI. This CDR3 reads CASNTGIFNEKLFF. DNA of the CDR3: TGTGCCAGCAATACGGGGATTTTTAATGAAAAACTGTTTTTT.

This chain joins TRBV7-9 and TRBJ2-7; D might be TRBD2 (5 bases). Trimming stripped 1 base from V and 2 bases from J, with 6 bases between. This CDR3 is 13 amino acids long. CDR1 SEHNR and CDR2 FQNEAQ come from the germline V gene (reference sequence). The CDR3 protein is CASSLGGPYEQYF. CDR3 sequence (DNA): TGTGCCAGCAGCTTAGGAGGGCCCTACGAGCAGTACTTC.

This sequence joins TRBV5-1 and TRBJ2-5; possible D gene TRBD2, 5 bases. CDR1 and CDR2 from the germline V gene are SGHRS and YFSETQ. There are 12 residues in the CDR3. V was trimmed by 0 bases and J by 5 bases, leaving 5 bases between them. The CDR3 reads CASSLGRETQYF. CDR3 sequence (DNA): TGCGCCAGCAGCTTGGGGAGGGAGACCCAGTACTTC.

J is TRBJ1-4 and V is TRBV9; D unresolved. The ends were cut back, 3 bases at V and 4 bases at J, with 10 bases in the middle. The CDR3 has 14 residues. CDR1 SGDLS and CDR2 YYNGEE come from the germline V gene. DNA for the CDR3: TGTGCCAGCAGCGGGGCAGGAATTAATGAAAAACTGTTTTTT. Translated: CASSGAGINEKLFF. Complete variable domain (other parts from reference TRBV9 and TRBJ1-4): DSGVTQTPKHLITATGQRVTLRCSPRSGDLSVYWYQQSLDQGLQFLIQYYNGEERAKGNILERFSAQQFPDLHSELNLSSLELGDSALYFCASSGAGINEKLFFGSGTQLSVL.